The 14 T cell receptor beta chains in this list originate from one sample, sequenced in a study of regulatory dendritic cells for organ transplantation (dated by TCRdb to the late 2010s). The library was made by the immunoSEQ multiplex PCR assay. TCRdb re-hosts the immuneACCESS table, in-frame sequences only. Its copies lack some clones; in the studies checked, an unresolved V gene accounts for under half of them, and the cause for the rest is not known. Within this sample are fewer than 50,000 clones, with 75% to 95% of them counted one time only. Over 0.1% of the sample is in the top ten clones. Sequenced material: naive CD8+ T cells from blood. In the paper's terms, the cell subset or site label means: CD45RA+ naive T cells. The receptors were gathered from a human donor in good health.

The rearrangement links TRBV9 to TRBJ2-3; D remains unclear. Germline V gene data show CDR1 as SGDLS and CDR2 as YYNGEE. V lost 3 bases and J lost 0, with 11 bases in between. The CDR3 spans 15 residues. CDR3 coding DNA: TGTGCCAGCAGCGATTTGGTGGGGAGCACAGATACGCAGTATTTT. It encodes CASSDLVGSTDTQYF.

This chain joins TRBV4-1 and TRBJ2-3; D remains unclear. V lost 0 bases and J lost 3, with 4 bases in between. CDR1 and CDR2 from the germline V gene are MGHRA and YSYEKL. This CDR3 spans 13 amino acids. The CDR3 sequence: CASSQEITDTQYF. The CDR3 DNA is TGCGCCAGCAGCCAAGAAATAACAGATACGCAGTATTTT.

This chain joins TRBV6-5 and TRBJ2-7, with a possible D match to TRBD2 (6 bases). The V and J ends lost 1 base and 3 bases respectively, with 10 bases between them. The germline V gene encodes CDR1 MNHEY and CDR2 SVGAGI. The CDR3 is made up of 14 amino acids. The CDR3 DNA reads as TGTGCCAGCAGTTACTTTGGGGGGAGCTACGAGCAGTACTTC. Residues: CASSYFGGSYEQYF.

The chain has TRBV27 and TRBJ2-1; maybe TRBD2 (6 bases). The ends were cut back, 3 bases at V and 4 bases at J, with 13 bases in the middle. Germline lookup yields CDR1 MNHEY and CDR2 SMNVEV (reference sequence). This CDR3 region has 15 residues. The CDR3 spells CASSFGGLRYNEQFF. The CDR3 DNA follows: TGTGCCAGCAGTTTCGGGGGACTGAGGTACAATGAGCAGTTCTTC.

DNA of the CDR3: TGCAGCGTTGAAAAAATCTCCTACAATGAGCAGTTCTTC. It specifies CSVEKISYNEQFF. The V and J genes are TRBV29-1 and TRBJ2-1; D uncertain. The CDR3 covers 13 residues. The germline V and J ends were trimmed by 2 bases and 0 bases, with 5 bases remaining between them. Germline loops: CDR1 SQVTM, CDR2 ANQGSEA.

This chain connects TRBV9 to TRBJ2-7; 7 bases are a match to TRBD2. Unmatched junction bases numbered 8, after V lost 4 bases and J lost 1 base. The CDR3 is made up of 15 amino acids. Germline-derived CDR1 and CDR2 are SGDLS and YYNGEE. The CDR3 reads CASSRGGELSYEQYF. The DNA of the CDR3 is TGTGCCAGCAGCCGGGGAGGGGAGTTGTCCTACGAGCAGTACTTC.

The chain has TRBV19 and TRBJ1-1; D unresolved. Trimming took off 1 base at V and 6 bases at J, with 9 bases between the two ends. Germline V gene data show CDR1 as LNHDA and CDR2 as SQIVND (reference sequence). CDR3 length equals 13 residues. The CDR3 loop reads CASSIALHSEAFF. The CDR3 region has the DNA TGTGCCAGTAGTATAGCCCTCCACTCTGAAGCTTTCTTT.

V usage is TRBV4-1 and J usage is TRBJ1-4; D may be TRBD1 (5 bases). V dropped 2 bases and J dropped 3 bases, with 7 bases sitting between them. Germline-derived CDR1 and CDR2 are MGHRA and YSYEKL. The CDR3 totals 14 residues. The CDR3 DNA sequence: TGCGCCAGCAGCCAACCGGGACCTAATGAAAAACTGTTTTTT. It translates to CASSQPGPNEKLFF.

The genes are TRBV4-3 and TRBJ2-7, with D perhaps matching TRBD2 (5 bases). The ends were cut back, 0 bases at V and 3 bases at J, with 12 bases in the middle. CDR3 length: 15 residues. Per the germline V gene, CDR1 is LGHNA and CDR2 is YSLEER. The CDR3 DNA reads TGCGCCAGCAGCCAAGACAGCGGTATCAACTACGAGCAGTACTTC. This codes for CASSQDSGINYEQYF.

This clone was counted once. The rearrangement uses TRBV7-2 and TRBJ2-7; D not resolved. CDR3 length: 14 amino acids. Trimming took 1 base from V and 3 from J, leaving 10 bases between them. Germline loops: CDR1 SGHTA, CDR2 FQGNSA. In nucleotides, the CDR3 is TGTGCCAGCAGCTTAGGACGAACAGTCTACGAGCAGTACTTC. This gives the protein CASSLGRTVYEQYF. The full variable domain, its missing parts supplied by reference TRBV7-2 and TRBJ2-7, is GAGVSQSPSNKVTEKGKDVELRCDPISGHTALYWYRQSLGQGLEFLIYFQGNSAPDKSGLPSDRFSAERTGGSVSTLTIQRTQQEDSAVYLCASSLGRTVYEQYFGPGTRLTVT.

The chain links TRBV7-2 to TRBJ2-5; D is uncertain. CDR1 and CDR2 (germline): SGHTA, FQGNSA. V dropped 4 bases and J dropped 1 base, with 1 base sitting between them. The CDR3 is 11 residues long. CDR3 bases: TGTGCCAGCAGCTCCCAAGAGACCCAGTACTTC. Its translation: CASSSQETQYF.

The chain combines TRBV7-9 with TRBJ2-1, with D possibly TRBD2 on 6 matching bases. CDR3 length: 12 residues. Germline CDR1 is SEHNR and CDR2 is FQNEAQ (reference sequence). The V end lost 4 bases, the J end lost 16 bases, and 17 bases lay between the germline ends. The CDR3 region is CASSSAGLGYFF. CDR3 in DNA: TGTGCCAGCAGCTCGGCGGGACTCGGTTACTTCTTC.

CDR3: CASIPGTSYGYTF. For the CDR3, the DNA is TGTGCCAGCATCCCCGGGACAAGCTATGGCTACACCTTC. V is TRBV2 and J is TRBJ1-2; D perhaps matches TRBD1 (6 bases). From germline, CDR1 is SNHLY and CDR2 FYNNEI. CDR3 length: 13 residues. Deletions cut 7 bases from V and 4 bases from J, with 13 bases between.

The genes are TRBV6-1 and TRBJ1-5; 9 bases line up with TRBD1. CDR1 is MNHNS, CDR2 SASEGT, per germline. This CDR3 contains 15 residues. The V gene end was trimmed by 5 bases and the J gene end by 3 bases; junction bases not matched to a gene: 5. The CDR3 DNA follows: TGTGCCAGCAGTCTTGGGACAGGGAACAATCAGCCCCAGCATTTT. Protein product: CASSLGTGNNQPQHF.